These 15 T cell receptor beta chains were all obtained from the same sample, sequenced in a study of blood T cell repertoires in COVID-19. Only in-frame clones appear in the TCRdb table, and some are missing; sequencing was by immunoSEQ multiplex PCR. Among approximately 240,000 clones, 85% to 90% were seen once, and the ten largest hold under 4%. What was sequenced was PBMCs or T cells enriched from blood (not recorded which). The receptors stem from a woman aged 18-35 years in a cohort exposed to, infected with or recovered from COVID-19 (not recorded which).

This clone was picked up a small number of times. This rearrangement joins TRBV4-2 to TRBJ1-2, with TRBD1 as a possible D gene (6 bases). From germline, CDR1 is LGHNA and CDR2 YNFKEQ. CDR3 size: 17 residues. V was trimmed by 0 bases and J by 4 bases, leaving 18 bases between them. As DNA, the CDR3 is TGTGCCAGCAGCCAAGATTGGGCAGGGGCCGAAGCCTATGGCTACACCTTC. Protein: CASSQDWAGAEAYGYTF.

CDR3: CASSLDRTNYGYTF. The DNA of the CDR3 is TGTGCCAGCAGCTTAGACAGAACTAACTATGGCTACACCTTC. The chain combines TRBV11-2 with TRBJ1-2, with no clear D. The CDR3 length is 14 residues. The germline gives CDR1 SGHAT, CDR2 FQNNGV. V lost 0 bases to trimming and J lost 0 bases, with 5 bases between them.

This chain joins TRBV11-3 and TRBJ2-7; 9 bases agree with TRBD2. The CDR3 length is 15 residues. CDR1 and CDR2 (germline): SGHNT, YENEEA. With V trimmed by 6 bases and J by 0 bases, 6 bases remained unmatched. CDR3 in DNA: TGTGCCAGCAGATTTAGCGGGAGCAGCTCCTACGAGCAGTACTTC. Translated, it gives CASRFSGSSSYEQYF.

The chain has TRBV2 and TRBJ1-6; 9 bases align to TRBD1. Germline V gene data show CDR1 as SNHLY and CDR2 as FYNNEI. Losses at the gene ends were 6 bases for V and 9 bases for J; bases not matched to a gene: 6. This CDR3 is built from 14 residues. The CDR3 protein is CASSGTGGTSPLHF. CDR3 in DNA: TGTGCCAGCAGCGGAACAGGGGGCACTTCACCCCTCCACTTT.

The genes are TRBV5-6 and TRBJ2-5; possibly TRBD1 for D (6 bases). From germline, CDR1 is SGHDT and CDR2 YYEEEE. This CDR3 spans 14 amino acids. Trimming cost V 1 base and J 2 bases, with 9 bases left between them. CDR3 sequence (DNA): TGTGCCAGCAGCTTGTACAGGGCTCAAGAGACCCAGTACTTC. It translates to CASSLYRAQETQYF.

V gene TRBV28 combines with J gene TRBJ1-5, with D possibly matching TRBD1 (6 bases). The CDR3 is 15 amino acids. Germline V gene sequence: CDR1 MDHEN, CDR2 SYDVKM. V dropped 4 bases and J dropped 4 bases, with 14 bases sitting between them. CDR3 coding DNA: TGTGCCAGCAGTTGGGTCAGGGGCACAAATCAGCCCCAGCATTTT. Amino acids: CASSWVRGTNQPQHF. The variable domain in full, with the rest retrieved from reference TRBV28 and TRBJ1-5, is DVKVTQSSRYLVKRTGEKVFLECVQDMDHENMFWYRQDPGLGLRLIYFSYDVKMKEKGDIPEGYSVSREKKERFSLILESASTNQTSMYLCASSWVRGTNQPQHFGDGTRLSIL.

The chain combines TRBV18 with TRBJ1-5; the match to TRBD1 covers 7 bases. This CDR3 is built from 17 residues. Germline lookup yields CDR1 KGHSH and CDR2 LQKENI. J lost 4 bases, V lost 0 bases, and 9 bases had no gene match. The chain's CDR3 is CASSPPKGTGENQPQHF. CDR3 DNA sequence: TGTGCCAGCTCACCACCAAAGGGAACAGGGGAAAATCAGCCCCAGCATTTT.

The V and J genes are TRBV24-1 and TRBJ1-5; TRBD1 matches 11 bases. The V gene end was trimmed by 5 bases and the J gene end by 5 bases; junction bases not matched to a gene: 4. The V gene's germline CDR1 is KGHDR and CDR2 SFDVKD. The CDR3 has 15 residues. CDR3 DNA sequence: TGTGCCACCAGTGGGGACAGGGGGGGGGATCAGCCCCAGCATTTT. Its translation: CATSGDRGGDQPQHF.

The rearrangement joins TRBV2 to TRBJ1-2; 9 nucleotides line up with TRBD1. Trimming took 7 bases from V and 2 from J; bases not matched to a gene: 5. The length of the CDR3 is 14 residues. CDR1 is SNHLY, CDR2 FYNNEI, per germline. The CDR3 nucleotides are TGTGCCAGCACTCGGGACAGGGAGAACTATGGCTACACCTTC. Protein product: CASTRDRENYGYTF.

This chain uses TRBV14 with TRBJ2-7; maybe TRBD1 (6 bases). Germline V gives CDR1 SGHDN, CDR2 FVKESK. The CDR3 sequence is 15 residues long. Trimming cost V 6 bases and J 0 bases, with 15 bases left between them. The CDR3 sequence is CASSPLTGFSYEQYF. The CDR3 nucleotides read TGTGCCAGCAGTCCATTGACAGGTTTCTCCTACGAGCAGTACTTC.

The table lists this clone with a few counts. V is TRBV23-1 and J is TRBJ1-6; 11 bases map to TRBD1. TRBV23-1 carries the ORF label, with uncertain function. V was pared by 2 bases and J by 11 bases, with 5 bases of the junction left unmatched. The CDR3 has 15 amino acids. CDR3 sequence reads: CASSQARTGGTPLHF. CDR3 nucleotides: TGCGCCAGCAGTCAAGCGCGGACAGGGGGCACACCCCTCCACTTT.

This clone appeared many times. The rearrangement uses TRBV24-1 and TRBJ2-1, with 10 nucleotides matching TRBD1. Germline assignment: CDR1 KGHDR and CDR2 SFDVKD. CDR3 length: 16 residues. J lost 7 bases, V lost 1 base, and 6 bases had no gene match. The CDR3 coding sequence is TGTGCCACCAGTGATTTCGGGACAGGGGCGGAGAATGAGCAGTTCTTC. Encoded protein: CATSDFGTGAENEQFF.

In DNA form, the CDR3 reads TGTGCCAGCAGTGAACAGGGTTCTAACTATGGCTACACCTTC. This codes for CASSEQGSNYGYTF. The genes are TRBV2 and TRBJ1-2; tentative D call: TRBD1 (5 bases). Germline-derived CDR1 and CDR2 are SNHLY and FYNNEI. Trimming stripped 2 bases from V and 0 bases from J, with 7 bases between. This CDR3 has 14 amino acids.

This rearrangement joins TRBV19 to TRBJ2-3; D perhaps matches TRBD1 (6 bases). There are 14 residues in the CDR3. The germline CDR1 and CDR2 sequences are LNHDA and SQIVND (reference sequence). Trimming shortened V by 10 bases and J by 2 bases, and 16 bases separated the two germline ends. The CDR3 region has the DNA TGTGCCACCACCCCAGGGGCTAACACAGATACGCAGTATTTT. Protein product: CATTPGANTDTQYF.

The chain uses TRBV9 and TRBJ1-2; D is unclear. V lost 0 bases and J 4 bases, leaving 13 bases between the germline ends. Germline V gene data show CDR1 as SGDLS and CDR2 as YYNGEE. The CDR3 length is 15 residues. As DNA, the CDR3 is TGTGCCAGCAGCGTAGCTAAGGCGGGCTCCTATGGCTACACCTTC. Translation: CASSVAKAGSYGYTF.